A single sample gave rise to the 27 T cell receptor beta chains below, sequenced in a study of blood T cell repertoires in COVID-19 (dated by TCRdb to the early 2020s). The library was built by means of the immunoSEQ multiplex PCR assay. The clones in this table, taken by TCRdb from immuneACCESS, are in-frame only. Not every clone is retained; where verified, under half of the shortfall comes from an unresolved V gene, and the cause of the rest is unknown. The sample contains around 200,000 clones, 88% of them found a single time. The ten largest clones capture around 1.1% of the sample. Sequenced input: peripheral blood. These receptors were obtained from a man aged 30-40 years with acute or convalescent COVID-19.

The CDR3 DNA sequence: TGTGCCAGCAGCCAAGATGTGGGGGGGACTATCACAGATACGCAGTATTTT. This codes for CASSQDVGGTITDTQYF. J is TRBJ2-3 and V is TRBV3-1 (or the pseudogene TRBV3-2); 7 bases are shared with TRBD2. Germline CDR1 and CDR2: LGHDT and YNNKEL (reference sequence). J was trimmed by 2 bases and V by 0 bases; bases with no gene match: 8. The CDR3 consists of 17 residues.

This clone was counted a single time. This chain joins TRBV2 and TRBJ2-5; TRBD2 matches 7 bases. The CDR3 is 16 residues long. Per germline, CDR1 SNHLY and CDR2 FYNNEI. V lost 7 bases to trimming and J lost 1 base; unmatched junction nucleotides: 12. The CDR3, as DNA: TGTGCCAGCATTCACTTAGCGGGCTTCCTCCAAGAGACCCAGTACTTC. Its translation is CASIHLAGFLQETQYF.

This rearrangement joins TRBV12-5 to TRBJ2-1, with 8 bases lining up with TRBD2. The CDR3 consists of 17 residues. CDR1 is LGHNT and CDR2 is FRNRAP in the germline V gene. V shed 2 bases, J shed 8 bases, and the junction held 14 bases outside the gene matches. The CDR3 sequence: CASGLTELAASWDEQFF. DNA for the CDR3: TGTGCTAGTGGTTTGACAGAACTAGCGGCCTCCTGGGATGAGCAGTTCTTC.

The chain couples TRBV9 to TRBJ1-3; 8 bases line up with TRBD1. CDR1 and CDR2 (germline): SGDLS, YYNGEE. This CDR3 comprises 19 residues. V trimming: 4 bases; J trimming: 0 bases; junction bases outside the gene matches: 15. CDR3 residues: CASSINTGGSPLSGNTIYF. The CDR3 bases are TGTGCCAGCAGCATAAATACAGGGGGAAGTCCCCTCTCTGGAAACACCATATATTTT.

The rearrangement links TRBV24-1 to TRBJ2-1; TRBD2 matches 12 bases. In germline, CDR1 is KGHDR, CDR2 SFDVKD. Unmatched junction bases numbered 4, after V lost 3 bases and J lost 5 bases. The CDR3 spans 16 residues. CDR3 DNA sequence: TGTGCCACCAGTGATCCACTAGCGGGAGGCCACAATGAGCAGTTCTTC. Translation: CATSDPLAGGHNEQFF.

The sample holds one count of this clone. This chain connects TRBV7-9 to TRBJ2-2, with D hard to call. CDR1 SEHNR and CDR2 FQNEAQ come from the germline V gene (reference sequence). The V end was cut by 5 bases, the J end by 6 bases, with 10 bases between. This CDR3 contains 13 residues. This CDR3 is CASSTTPPGELFF. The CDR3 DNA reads TGTGCCAGCAGCACGACACCGCCCGGGGAGCTGTTTTTT.

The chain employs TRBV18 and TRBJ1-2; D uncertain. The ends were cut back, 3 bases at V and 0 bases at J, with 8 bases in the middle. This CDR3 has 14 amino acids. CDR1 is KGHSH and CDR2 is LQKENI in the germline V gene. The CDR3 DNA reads TGTGCCAGCTCACCGGGCAGCTCTAACTATGGCTACACCTTC. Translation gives CASSPGSSNYGYTF.

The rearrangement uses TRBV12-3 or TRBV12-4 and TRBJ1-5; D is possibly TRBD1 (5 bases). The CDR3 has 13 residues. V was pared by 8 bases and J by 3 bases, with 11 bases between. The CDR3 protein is CASCLGLNQPQHF. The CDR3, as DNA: TGTGCCAGCTGCCTGGGGCTCAATCAGCCCCAGCATTTT.

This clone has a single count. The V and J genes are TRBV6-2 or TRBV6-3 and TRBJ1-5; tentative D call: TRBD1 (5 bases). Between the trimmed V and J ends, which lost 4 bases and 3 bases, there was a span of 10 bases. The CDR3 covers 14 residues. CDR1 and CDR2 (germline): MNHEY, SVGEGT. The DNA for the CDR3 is TGTGCCAGCAGTTGGCAGGGATCCAATCAGCCCCAGCATTTT. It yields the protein CASSWQGSNQPQHF.

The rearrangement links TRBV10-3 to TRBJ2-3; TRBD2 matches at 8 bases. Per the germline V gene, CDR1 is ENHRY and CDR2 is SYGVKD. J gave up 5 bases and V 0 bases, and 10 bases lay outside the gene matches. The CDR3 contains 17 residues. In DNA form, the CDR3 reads TGTGCCATCAGTGAGTCAGGCCGACGTAGCGGGGAAGATACGCAGTATTTT. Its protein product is CAISESGRRSGEDTQYF.

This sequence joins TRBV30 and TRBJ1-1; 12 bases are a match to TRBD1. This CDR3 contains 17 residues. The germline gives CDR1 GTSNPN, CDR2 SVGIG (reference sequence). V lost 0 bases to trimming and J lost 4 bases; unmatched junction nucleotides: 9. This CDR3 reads CAWSVRDRGPAGTEAFF. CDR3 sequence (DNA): TGTGCCTGGAGTGTAAGGGACAGGGGGCCCGCGGGCACTGAAGCTTTCTTT.

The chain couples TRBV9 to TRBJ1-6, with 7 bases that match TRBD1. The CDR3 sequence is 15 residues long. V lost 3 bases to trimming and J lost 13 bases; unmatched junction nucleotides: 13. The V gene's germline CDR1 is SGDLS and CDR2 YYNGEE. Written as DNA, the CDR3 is TGTGCCAGCAGCGAAACCGGGACAGAGGGTTCCCCCCTCCACTTT. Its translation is CASSETGTEGSPLHF.

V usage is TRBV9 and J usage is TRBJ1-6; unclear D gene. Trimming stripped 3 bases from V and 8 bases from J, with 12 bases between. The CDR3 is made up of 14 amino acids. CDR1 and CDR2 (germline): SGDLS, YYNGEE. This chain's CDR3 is CASSGSPTDSPLHF. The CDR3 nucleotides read TGTGCCAGCAGCGGCTCGCCCACGGATTCACCCCTCCACTTT.

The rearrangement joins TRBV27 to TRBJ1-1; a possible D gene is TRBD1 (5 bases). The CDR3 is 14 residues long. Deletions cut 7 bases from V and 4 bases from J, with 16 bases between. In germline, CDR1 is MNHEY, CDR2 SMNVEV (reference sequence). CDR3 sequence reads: CASIHRPWGTEAFF. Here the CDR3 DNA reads TGTGCCAGCATCCACAGGCCATGGGGCACTGAAGCTTTCTTT.

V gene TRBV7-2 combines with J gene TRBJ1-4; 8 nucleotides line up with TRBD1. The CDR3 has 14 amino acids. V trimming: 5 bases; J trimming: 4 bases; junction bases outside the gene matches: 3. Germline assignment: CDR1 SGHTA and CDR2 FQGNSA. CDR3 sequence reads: CASSRTGRNEKLFF. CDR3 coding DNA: TGTGCCAGCAGCCGGACAGGGCGTAATGAAAAACTGTTTTTT.

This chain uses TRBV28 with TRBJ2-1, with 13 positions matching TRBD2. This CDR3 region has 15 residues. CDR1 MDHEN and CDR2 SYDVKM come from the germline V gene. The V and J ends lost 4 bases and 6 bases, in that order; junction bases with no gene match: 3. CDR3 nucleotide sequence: TGTGCCAGCAGTTCCTGGACTAGCGGGAGCAATGAGCAGTTCTTC. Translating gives CASSSWTSGSNEQFF.

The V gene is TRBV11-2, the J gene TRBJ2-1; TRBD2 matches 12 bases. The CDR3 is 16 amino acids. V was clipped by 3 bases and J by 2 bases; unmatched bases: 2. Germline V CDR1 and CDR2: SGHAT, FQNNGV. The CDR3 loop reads CASSFLAGGPYNEQFF. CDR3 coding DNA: TGTGCCAGCAGCTTCCTAGCGGGGGGGCCCTACAATGAGCAGTTCTTC.

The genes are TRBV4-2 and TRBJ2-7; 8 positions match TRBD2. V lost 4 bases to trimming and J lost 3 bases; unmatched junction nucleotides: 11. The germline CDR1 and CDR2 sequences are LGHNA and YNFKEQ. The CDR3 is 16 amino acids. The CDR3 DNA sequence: TGTGCCAGCAGCCCGATTATAGCGGGGTCCTTCTACGAGCAGTACTTC. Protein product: CASSPIIAGSFYEQYF.

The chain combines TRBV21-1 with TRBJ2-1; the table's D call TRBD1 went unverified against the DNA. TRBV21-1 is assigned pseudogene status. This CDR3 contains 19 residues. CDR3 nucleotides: TGTGCCAGCAGCATACGGACAGGGTACAGGGGTACCCTCGTCGATGAGCAGTTCTTC. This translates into CASSIRTGYRGTLVDEQFF.

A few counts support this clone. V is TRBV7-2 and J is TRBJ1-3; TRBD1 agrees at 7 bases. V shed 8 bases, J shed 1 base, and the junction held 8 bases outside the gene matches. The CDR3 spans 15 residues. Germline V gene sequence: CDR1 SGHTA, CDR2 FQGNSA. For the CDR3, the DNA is TGTGCCAGCCCAAGACAGGGCACGTCTGGAAACACCATATATTTT. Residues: CASPRQGTSGNTIYF.

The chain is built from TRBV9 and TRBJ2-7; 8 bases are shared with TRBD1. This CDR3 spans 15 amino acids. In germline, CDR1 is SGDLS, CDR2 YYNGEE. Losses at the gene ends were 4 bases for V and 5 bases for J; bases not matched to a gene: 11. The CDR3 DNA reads TGTGCCAGCAGCCTAAACCCGGACAGGGTCCACGAGCAGTACTTC. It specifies CASSLNPDRVHEQYF.

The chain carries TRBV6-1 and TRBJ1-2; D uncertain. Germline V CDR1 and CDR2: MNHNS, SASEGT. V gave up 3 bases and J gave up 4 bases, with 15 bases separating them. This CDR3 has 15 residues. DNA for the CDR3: TGTGCCAGCAGTGACCGAGACGGAGGACCCTATGGCTACACCTTC. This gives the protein CASSDRDGGPYGYTF.

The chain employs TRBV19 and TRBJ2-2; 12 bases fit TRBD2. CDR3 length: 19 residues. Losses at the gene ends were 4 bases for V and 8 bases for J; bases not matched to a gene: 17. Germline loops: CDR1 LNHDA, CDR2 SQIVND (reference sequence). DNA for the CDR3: TGTGCCAGTAGTACCCGGGCCCTCTCTAGCGGGAGGGGTCGGGGGGAGCTGTTTTTT. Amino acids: CASSTRALSSGRGRGELFF.

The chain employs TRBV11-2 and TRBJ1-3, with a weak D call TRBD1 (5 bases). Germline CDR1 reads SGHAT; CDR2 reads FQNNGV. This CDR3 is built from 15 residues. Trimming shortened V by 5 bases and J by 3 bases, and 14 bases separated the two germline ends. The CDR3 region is CASSTDRTNGNTIYF. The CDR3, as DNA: TGTGCCAGCAGCACTGACAGAACGAATGGAAACACCATATATTTT.

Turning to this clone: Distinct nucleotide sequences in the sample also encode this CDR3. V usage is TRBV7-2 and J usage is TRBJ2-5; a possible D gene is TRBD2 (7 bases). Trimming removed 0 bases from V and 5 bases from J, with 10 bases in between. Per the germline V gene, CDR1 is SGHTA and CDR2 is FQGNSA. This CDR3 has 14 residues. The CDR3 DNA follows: TGTGCCAGCAGCTTAGCGGGAGGGGGGGAGACCCAGTACTTC. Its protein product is CASSLAGGGETQYF.

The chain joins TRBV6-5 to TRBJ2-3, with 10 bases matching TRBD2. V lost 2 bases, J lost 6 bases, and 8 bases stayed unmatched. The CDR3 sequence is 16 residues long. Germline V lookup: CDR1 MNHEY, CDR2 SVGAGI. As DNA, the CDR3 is TGTGCCAGCAGTTACCCCATAGCGGGGGGAGGGGATACGCAGTATTTT. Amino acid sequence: CASSYPIAGGGDTQYF.

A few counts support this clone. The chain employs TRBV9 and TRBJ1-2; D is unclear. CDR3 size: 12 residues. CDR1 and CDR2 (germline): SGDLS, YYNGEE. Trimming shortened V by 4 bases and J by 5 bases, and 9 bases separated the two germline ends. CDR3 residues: CASSTTIYGYTF. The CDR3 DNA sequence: TGTGCCAGCAGCACCACAATTTATGGCTACACCTTC.